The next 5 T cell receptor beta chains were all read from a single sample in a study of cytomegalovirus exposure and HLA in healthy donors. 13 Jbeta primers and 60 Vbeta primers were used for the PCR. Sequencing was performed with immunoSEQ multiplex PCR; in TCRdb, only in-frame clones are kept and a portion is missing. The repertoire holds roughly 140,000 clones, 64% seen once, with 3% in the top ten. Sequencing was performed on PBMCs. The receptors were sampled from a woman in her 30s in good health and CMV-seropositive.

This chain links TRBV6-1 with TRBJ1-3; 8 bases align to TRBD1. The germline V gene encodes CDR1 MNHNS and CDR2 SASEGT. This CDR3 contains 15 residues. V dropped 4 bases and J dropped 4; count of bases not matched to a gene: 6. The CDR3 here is CASSGDRHIGNTIYF. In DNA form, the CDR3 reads TGTGCCAGCAGTGGGGACAGGCATATAGGAAACACCATATATTTT.

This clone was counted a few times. The CDR3 here is CASSLWGRGGSYEQYF. In nucleotides, the CDR3 is TGTGCCAGCAGTTTATGGGGGCGGGGGGGCTCCTACGAGCAGTACTTC. This sequence joins TRBV28 and TRBJ2-7; TRBD2 aligns across 9 bases. CDR3 length: 16 amino acids. Per germline, CDR1 MDHEN and CDR2 SYDVKM. V dropped 0 bases and J dropped 0; count of bases not matched to a gene: 3.

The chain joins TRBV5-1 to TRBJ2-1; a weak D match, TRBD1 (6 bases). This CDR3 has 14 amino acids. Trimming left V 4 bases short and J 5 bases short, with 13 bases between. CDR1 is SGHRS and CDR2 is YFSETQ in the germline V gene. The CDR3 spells CASSRGQMNNEQFF. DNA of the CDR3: TGCGCCAGCAGCCGTGGACAGATGAACAATGAGCAGTTCTTC. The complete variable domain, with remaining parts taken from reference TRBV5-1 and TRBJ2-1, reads KAGVTQTPRYLIKTRGQQVTLSCSPISGHRSVSWYQQTPGQGLQFLFEYFSETQRNKGNFPGRFSGRQFSNSRSEMNVSTLELGDSALYLCASSRGQMNNEQFFGPGTRLTVL.

In nucleotides, the CDR3 is TGTGCCAGCAGTTTATCCCTAGCGGGGGGGCCGGGTGAGCAGTTCTTC. Protein sequence: CASSLSLAGGPGEQFF. The chain joins TRBV27 to TRBJ2-1, with TRBD2 matching 12 bases. Per germline, CDR1 MNHEY and CDR2 SMNVEV (reference sequence). This CDR3 is 16 amino acids long. Trimming cost V 0 bases and J 9 bases; bases outside gene matches: 6.

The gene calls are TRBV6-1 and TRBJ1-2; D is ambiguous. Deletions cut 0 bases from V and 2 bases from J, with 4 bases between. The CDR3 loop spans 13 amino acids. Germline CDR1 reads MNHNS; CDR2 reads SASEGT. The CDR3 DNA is TGTGCCAGCAGTGAAGCGGCCAACTATGGCTACACCTTC. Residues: CASSEAANYGYTF.